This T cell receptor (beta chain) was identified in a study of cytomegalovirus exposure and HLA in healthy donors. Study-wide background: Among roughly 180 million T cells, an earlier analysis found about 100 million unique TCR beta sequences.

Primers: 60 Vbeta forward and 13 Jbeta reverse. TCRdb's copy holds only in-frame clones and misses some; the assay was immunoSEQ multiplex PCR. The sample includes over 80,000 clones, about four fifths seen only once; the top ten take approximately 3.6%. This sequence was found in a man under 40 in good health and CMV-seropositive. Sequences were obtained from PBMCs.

CDR3 in DNA: TGCGCCAGCAGCTCGGGACAGATCAATGAGCAGTTCTTC. Its protein product is CASSSGQINEQFF. The rearrangement links TRBV5-1 to TRBJ2-1; TRBD1 agrees at 7 bases. Germline V gives CDR1 SGHRS, CDR2 YFSETQ. Losses at the gene ends were 3 bases for V and 6 bases for J; bases not matched to a gene: 3. CDR3 size: 13 residues. The full variable domain, completed using reference TRBV5-1 and TRBJ2-1, is KAGVTQTPRYLIKTRGQQVTLSCSPISGHRSVSWYQQTPGQGLQFLFEYFSETQRNKGNFPGRFSGRQFSNSRSEMNVSTLELGDSALYLCASSSGQINEQFFGPGTRLTVL.